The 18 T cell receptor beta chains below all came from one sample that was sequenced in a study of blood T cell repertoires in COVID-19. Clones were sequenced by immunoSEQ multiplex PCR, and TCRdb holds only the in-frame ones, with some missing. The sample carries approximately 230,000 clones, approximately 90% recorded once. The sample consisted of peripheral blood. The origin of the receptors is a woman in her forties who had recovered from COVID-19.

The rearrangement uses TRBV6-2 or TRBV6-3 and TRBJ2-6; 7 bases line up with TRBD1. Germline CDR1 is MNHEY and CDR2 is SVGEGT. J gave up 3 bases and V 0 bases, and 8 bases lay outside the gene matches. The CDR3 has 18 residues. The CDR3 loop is CASSYSRAGGYGANVLTF. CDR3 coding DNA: TGTGCCAGCAGTTACTCCCGAGCAGGGGGTTATGGGGCCAACGTCCTGACTTTC.

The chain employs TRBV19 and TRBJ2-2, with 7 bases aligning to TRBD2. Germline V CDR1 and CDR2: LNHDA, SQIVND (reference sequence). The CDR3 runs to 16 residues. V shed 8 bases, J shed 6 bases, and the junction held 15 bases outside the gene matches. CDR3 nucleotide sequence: TGTGCCAGTGGACGCTTGGGGACTACAGTTCCCGGGGAGCTGTTTTTT. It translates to CASGRLGTTVPGELFF.

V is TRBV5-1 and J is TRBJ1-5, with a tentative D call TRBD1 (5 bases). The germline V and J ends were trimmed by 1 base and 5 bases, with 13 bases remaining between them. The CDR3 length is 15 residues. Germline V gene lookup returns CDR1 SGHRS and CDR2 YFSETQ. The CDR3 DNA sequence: TGCGCCAGCAGCTTGTTCCCGACAGATGATCAGCCCCAGCATTTT. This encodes CASSLFPTDDQPQHF. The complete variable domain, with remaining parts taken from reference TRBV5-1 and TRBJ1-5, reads KAGVTQTPRYLIKTRGQQVTLSCSPISGHRSVSWYQQTPGQGLQFLFEYFSETQRNKGNFPGRFSGRQFSNSRSEMNVSTLELGDSALYLCASSLFPTDDQPQHFGDGTRLSIL.

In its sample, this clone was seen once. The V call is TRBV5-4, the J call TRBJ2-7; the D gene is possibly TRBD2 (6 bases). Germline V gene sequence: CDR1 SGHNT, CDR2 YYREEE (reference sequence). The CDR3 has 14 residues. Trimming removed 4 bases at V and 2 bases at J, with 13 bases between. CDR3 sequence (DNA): TGTGCCAGCAGCCCCGCCGGGGGAACCTACGAGCAGTACTTC. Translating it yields CASSPAGGTYEQYF.

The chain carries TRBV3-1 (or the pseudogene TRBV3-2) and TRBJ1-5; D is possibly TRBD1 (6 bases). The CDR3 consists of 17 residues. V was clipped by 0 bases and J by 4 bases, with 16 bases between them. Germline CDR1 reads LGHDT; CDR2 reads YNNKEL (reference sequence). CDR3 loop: CASSQDRYRETNQPQHF. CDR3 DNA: TGTGCCAGCAGCCAAGATCGTTACAGGGAGACGAATCAGCCCCAGCATTTT.

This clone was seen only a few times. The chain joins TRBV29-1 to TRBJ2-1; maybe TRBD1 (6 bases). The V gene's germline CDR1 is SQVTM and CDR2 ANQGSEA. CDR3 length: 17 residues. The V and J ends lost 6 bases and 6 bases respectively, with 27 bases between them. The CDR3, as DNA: TGCAGCGTGGTTGACAGGCCGGCCCGACGGGTACGCAATGAGCAGTTCTTC. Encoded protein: CSVVDRPARRVRNEQFF.

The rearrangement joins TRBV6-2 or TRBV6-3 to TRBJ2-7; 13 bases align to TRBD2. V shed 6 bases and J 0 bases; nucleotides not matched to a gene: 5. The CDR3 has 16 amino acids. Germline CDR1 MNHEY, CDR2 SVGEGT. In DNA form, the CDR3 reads TGTGCCAGCAGCCTGGGACTAGCGGGGACCTCCTACGAGCAGTACTTC. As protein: CASSLGLAGTSYEQYF.

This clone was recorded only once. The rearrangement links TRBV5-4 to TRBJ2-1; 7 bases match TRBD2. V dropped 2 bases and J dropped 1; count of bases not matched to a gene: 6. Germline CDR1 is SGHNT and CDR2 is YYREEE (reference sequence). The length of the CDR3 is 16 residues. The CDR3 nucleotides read TGTGCCAGCAGCTTCGGGCTAGCGGAATCCTACAATGAGCAGTTCTTC. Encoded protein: CASSFGLAESYNEQFF.

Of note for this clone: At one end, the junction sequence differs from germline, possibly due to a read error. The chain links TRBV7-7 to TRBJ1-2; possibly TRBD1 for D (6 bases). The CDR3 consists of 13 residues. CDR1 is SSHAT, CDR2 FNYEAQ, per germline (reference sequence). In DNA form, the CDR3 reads TGTGCTAGCAGCCCTGCAGGGGCCTATGGCTACACCTTC. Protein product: CASSPAGAYGYTF. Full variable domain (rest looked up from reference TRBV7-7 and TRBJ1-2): GAGVSQSPRYKVTKRGQDVTLRCDPISSHATLYWYQQALGQGPEFLTYFNYEAQPDKSGLPSDRFSAERPEGSISTLTIQRTEQRDSAMYRCASSPAGAYGYTFGSGTRLTVV.

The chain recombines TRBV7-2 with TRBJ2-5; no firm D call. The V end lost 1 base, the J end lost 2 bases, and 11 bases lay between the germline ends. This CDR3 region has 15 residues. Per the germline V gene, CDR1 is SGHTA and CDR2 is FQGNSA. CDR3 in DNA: TGTGCCAGCAGCTTAGGGTCCGCCACACAAGAGACCCAGTACTTC. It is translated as CASSLGSATQETQYF.

CDR3 in DNA: TGTGCCAGCAGTTCGGGGGGCAGCGGCACAGATACGCAGTATTTT. It translates to CASSSGGSGTDTQYF. This rearrangement joins TRBV6-2 or TRBV6-3 to TRBJ2-3; a possible D gene is TRBD2 (7 bases). The CDR3 contains 15 residues. Trimming shortened V by 4 bases and J by 1 base, and 12 bases separated the two germline ends. Germline values: CDR1 MNHEY, CDR2 SVGEGT.

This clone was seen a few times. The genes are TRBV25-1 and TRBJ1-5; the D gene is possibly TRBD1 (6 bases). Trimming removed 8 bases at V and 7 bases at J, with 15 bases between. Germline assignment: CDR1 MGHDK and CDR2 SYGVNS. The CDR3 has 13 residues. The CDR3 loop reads CASRPGTNQPQHF. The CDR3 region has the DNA TGTGCCAGCCGGCCCGGGACAAACCAGCCCCAGCATTTT.

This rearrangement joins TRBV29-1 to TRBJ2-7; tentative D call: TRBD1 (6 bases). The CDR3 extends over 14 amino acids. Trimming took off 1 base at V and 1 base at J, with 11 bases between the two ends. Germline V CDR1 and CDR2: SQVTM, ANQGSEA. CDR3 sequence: CSVEAARGSYEQYF. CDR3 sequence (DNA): TGCAGCGTTGAAGCAGCCAGGGGTTCCTACGAGCAGTACTTC.

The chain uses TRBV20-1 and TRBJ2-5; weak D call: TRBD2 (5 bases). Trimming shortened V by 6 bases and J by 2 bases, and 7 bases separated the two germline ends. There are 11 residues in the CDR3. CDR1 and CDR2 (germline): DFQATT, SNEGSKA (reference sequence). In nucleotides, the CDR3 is TGCAGTGCCCGGGGTCAAGAGACCCAGTACTTC. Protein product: CSARGQETQYF.

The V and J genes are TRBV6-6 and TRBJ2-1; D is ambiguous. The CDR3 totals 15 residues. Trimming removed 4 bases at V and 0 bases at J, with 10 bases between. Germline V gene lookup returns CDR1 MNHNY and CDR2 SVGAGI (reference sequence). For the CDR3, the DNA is TGTGCCAGCAGTTTGACACCCTCCTCCTACAATGAGCAGTTCTTC. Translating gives CASSLTPSSYNEQFF.

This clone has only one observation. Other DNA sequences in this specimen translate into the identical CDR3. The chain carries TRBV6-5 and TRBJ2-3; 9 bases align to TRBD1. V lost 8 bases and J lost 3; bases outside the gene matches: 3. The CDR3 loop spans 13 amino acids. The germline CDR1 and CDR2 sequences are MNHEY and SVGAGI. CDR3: CASRGQGTDTQYF. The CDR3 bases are TGTGCCAGCCGGGGACAGGGAACAGATACGCAGTATTTT.

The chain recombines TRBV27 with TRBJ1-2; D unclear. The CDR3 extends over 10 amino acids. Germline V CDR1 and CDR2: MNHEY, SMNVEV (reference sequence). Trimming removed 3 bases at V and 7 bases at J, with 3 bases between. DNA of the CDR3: TGTGCCAGCAGTTTCTTTGGCTACACCTTC. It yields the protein CASSFFGYTF.

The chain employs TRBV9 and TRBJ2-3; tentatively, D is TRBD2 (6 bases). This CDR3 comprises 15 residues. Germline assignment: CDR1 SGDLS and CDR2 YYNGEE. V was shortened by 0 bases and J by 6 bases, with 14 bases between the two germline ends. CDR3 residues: CASSVGLEGWDTQYF. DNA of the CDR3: TGTGCCAGCAGCGTAGGTCTGGAGGGTTGGGATACGCAGTATTTT.